This T cell receptor beta chain was recovered during a study of shared clonotypes between healthy human individuals. Sequenced by immunoSEQ multiplex PCR; TCRdb stores in-frame clones only, minus some. The table lists 1,500,000 or so clones, roughly 97% of them singletons. Germline values: CDR1 ENHRY, CDR2 SYGVKD. This CDR3 contains 15 residues. V was clipped by 5 bases and J by 4 bases, with 14 bases between them. Sequences were obtained from naive CD4+ T cells sorted from blood. Subset indicated: CD45RA+ positively selected. The chain joins TRBV10-3 to TRBJ2-2; D call uncertain. The sequence derives from a man younger than 40 in good health. The chain's CDR3 is CAISFRPPSTGELFF. The CDR3 nucleotides read TGTGCCATCAGTTTCCGCCCTCCGAGCACCGGGGAGCTGTTTTTT.